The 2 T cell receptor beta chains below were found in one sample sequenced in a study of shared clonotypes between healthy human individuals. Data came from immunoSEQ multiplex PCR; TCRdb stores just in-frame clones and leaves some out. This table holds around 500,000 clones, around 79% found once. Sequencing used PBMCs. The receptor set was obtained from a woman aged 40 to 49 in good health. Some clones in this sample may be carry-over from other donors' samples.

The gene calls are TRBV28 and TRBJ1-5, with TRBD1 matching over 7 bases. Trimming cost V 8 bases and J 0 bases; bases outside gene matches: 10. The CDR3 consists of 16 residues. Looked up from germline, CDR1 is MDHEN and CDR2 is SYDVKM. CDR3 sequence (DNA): TGTGCCAGCCTATCAGGGGGGGACTATAGCAATCAGCCCCAGCATTTT. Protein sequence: CASLSGGDYSNQPQHF.

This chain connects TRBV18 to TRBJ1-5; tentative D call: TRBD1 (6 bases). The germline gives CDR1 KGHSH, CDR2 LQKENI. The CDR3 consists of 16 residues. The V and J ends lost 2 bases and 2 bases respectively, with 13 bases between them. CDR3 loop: CASSPVEGVRNQPQHF. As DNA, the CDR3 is TGTGCCAGCTCACCAGTAGAGGGGGTGCGCAATCAGCCCCAGCATTTT.